This TCR beta chain was sequenced for a study of CD8+ T cells in alopecia areata. Overall study findings and caveats: Tofacitinib produced a significant decrease in scalp clonality and in expanded CD8+ clones among the top 100.

Once RNA had been extracted, it was reverse transcribed into cDNA to act as the sequencing template. Method: immunoSEQ multiplex PCR; TCRdb's copy keeps in-frame clones and lacks some. The sample lists roughly 76,000 clones, 29% occurring once. This clone has just a few counts. Antigen unknown. Treatment given: oral pan-JAK inhibitor, 5-10 mg twice daily. This CDR3 has 16 amino acids. Looked up from germline, CDR1 is SGHTA and CDR2 is FQGNSA. V was clipped by 5 bases and J by 5 bases; unmatched bases: 10. The rearrangement links TRBV7-2 to TRBJ2-7; 12 nucleotides match TRBD2. The receptor was derived from a human donor with alopecia areata. Specimen: CD8+ T cells sorted from blood, collected at week 4, from a patient treated with tofacitinib. CDR3 residues: CASSALAGGPSNEQYF. CDR3 DNA: TGTGCCAGCAGCGCGCTAGCGGGAGGGCCATCCAACGAGCAGTACTTC. The full variable domain, with the rest looked up from reference TRBV7-2 and TRBJ2-7, is GAGVSQSPSNKVTEKGKDVELRCDPISGHTALYWYRQSLGQGLEFLIYFQGNSAPDKSGLPSDRFSAERTGGSVSTLTIQRTQQEDSAVYLCASSALAGGPSNEQYFGPGTRLTVT.